The rows below give T cell receptor beta chains drawn from one sample of a study of blood T cell repertoires in COVID-19. Only in-frame clones appear in the TCRdb table, and some are missing; sequencing was by immunoSEQ multiplex PCR. This sample yields 150,000 to 200,000 clones, of which under 90% are seen a single time; about an eighth belongs to the top ten. The sequenced material came from peripheral blood. Every receptor here comes from a man aged 25 to 45 with active or convalescent COVID-19. Each CDR3 is given with its conserved first and last residue. The D gene is left open where the match is weak. Size is stated for part of the rows, as once, few or many counts, or as a class when the clone is expanded.

TRBV4-1	once	TRBJ2-1	TRBD2	CASSPTELAGGDEQFF	TGCGCCAGCAGCCCTACGGAGTTAGCGGGGGGGGATGAGCAGTTCTTC
TRBV30	.	TRBJ2-7	TRBD2	CAWSALGLDTYEQYF	TGTGCCTGGAGTGCATTGGGACTAGACACCTACGAGCAGTACTTC
TRBV21-1	.	TRBJ2-1	.	CASSGETGSQFF	TGTGCCAGCAGCGGAGAGACAGGGTCGCAGTTCTTC
TRBV19	.	TRBJ2-1	TRBD1	CASSTGQGYDEQFF	TGTGCCAGTAGTACGGGACAGGGCTACGATGAGCAGTTCTTC
TRBV6-2/TRBV6-3	.	TRBJ1-1	TRBD1	CASSLLRQGHTEAFF	TGTGCCAGCAGTCTCCTCCGACAGGGGCACACTGAAGCTTTCTTT
TRBV5-1	.	TRBJ1-1	.	CASSRGQNTEAFF	TGCGCCAGCAGCCGGGGACAGAACACTGAAGCTTTCTTT
TRBV2	.	TRBJ1-3	TRBD1	CASSDQGANTIYF	TGTGCCAGCAGTGACCAGGGGGCTAACACCATATATTTT
TRBV7-9	once	TRBJ2-2	.	CASSFAPTTGQDTGELFF	TGTGCCAGCAGCTTCGCCCCGACGACAGGCCAGGACACCGGGGAGCTGTTTTTT
TRBV6-2/TRBV6-3	.	TRBJ2-1	TRBD2	CASSYMTSGSWGTSSYNEQFF	TGTGCCAGCAGTTACATGACTAGCGGGTCTTGGGGGACAAGCTCCTACAATGAGCAGTTCTTC
TRBV2	.	TRBJ1-1	TRBD1	CASSRGRETEAFF	TGTGCCAGCAGTAGGGGGCGAGAGACTGAAGCTTTCTTT
TRBV5-4	.	TRBJ1-2	.	CASSLTVINYGYTF	TGTGCCAGCAGCTTGACGGTTATAAACTATGGCTACACCTTC
TRBV7-9	.	TRBJ2-7	.	CASSSGSPWEEQYF	TGTGCCAGCAGCTCCGGGAGTCCCTGGGAAGAGCAGTACTTC
TRBV5-8	.	TRBJ1-5	TRBD1	CASSSQGANQPQHF	TGTGCCAGCAGCAGCCAGGGGGCCAATCAGCCCCAGCATTTT
TRBV4-3	.	TRBJ1-1	.	CASSQAARVNTEAFF	TGCGCCAGCAGCCAAGCGGCCAGGGTGAACACTGAAGCTTTCTTT
TRBV24-1	.	TRBJ2-3	.	CATSETRQASTDTQYF	TGTGCCACCAGTGAAACAAGACAGGCTAGCACAGATACGCAGTATTTT
TRBV10-1	.	TRBJ2-1	.	CASSDLGLDNEQFF	TGCGCCAGCAGTGACCTCGGACTTGACAATGAGCAGTTCTTC
TRBV6-5	.	TRBJ2-3	TRBD1	CASQQQGSSTDTQYF	TGTGCCAGCCAGCAACAGGGGTCTAGCACAGATACGCAGTATTTT
TRBV5-1	few	TRBJ2-7	.	CASSGVDIAYEQYF	TGCGCCAGCAGCGGGGTGGACATTGCCTACGAGCAGTACTTC
TRBV15	.	TRBJ1-4	.	CATSEEYDEKLFF	TGTGCCACCAGCGAAGAGTACGATGAAAAACTGTTTTTT
TRBV5-1	.	TRBJ2-2	.	CASDQGGGTGELFF	TGCGCCAGCGATCAGGGGGGAGGCACCGGGGAGCTGTTTTTT
TRBV15	.	TRBJ2-3	.	CATSSEAVTGFGTDTQYF	TGTGCCACCAGCAGCGAGGCCGTAACAGGGTTCGGCACAGATACGCAGTATTTT
TRBV11-2	.	TRBJ1-2	.	CASSSHRVPNYGYTF	TGTGCCAGCAGCTCCCACAGGGTGCCTAACTATGGCTACACCTTC
TRBV24-1	.	TRBJ2-2	TRBD1	CATSLGQGKGGTGELFF	TGTGCCACCAGCCTGGGACAGGGGAAAGGGGGCACCGGGGAGCTGTTTTTT
TRBV12-5	once	TRBJ2-1	TRBD2	CASGSATSGRSVNEQFF	TGTGCTAGTGGTTCCGCCACTAGCGGGAGATCTGTCAATGAGCAGTTCTTC
TRBV5-8	.	TRBJ2-1	TRBD1	CASSLVGTVNEQFF	TGTGCCAGCAGCTTGGTTGGGACAGTCAATGAGCAGTTCTTC
TRBV10-3	.	TRBJ2-1	TRBD1	CAIRRGDRGDNEQFF	TGTGCCATCCGCCGTGGAGACAGGGGTGACAATGAGCAGTTCTTC